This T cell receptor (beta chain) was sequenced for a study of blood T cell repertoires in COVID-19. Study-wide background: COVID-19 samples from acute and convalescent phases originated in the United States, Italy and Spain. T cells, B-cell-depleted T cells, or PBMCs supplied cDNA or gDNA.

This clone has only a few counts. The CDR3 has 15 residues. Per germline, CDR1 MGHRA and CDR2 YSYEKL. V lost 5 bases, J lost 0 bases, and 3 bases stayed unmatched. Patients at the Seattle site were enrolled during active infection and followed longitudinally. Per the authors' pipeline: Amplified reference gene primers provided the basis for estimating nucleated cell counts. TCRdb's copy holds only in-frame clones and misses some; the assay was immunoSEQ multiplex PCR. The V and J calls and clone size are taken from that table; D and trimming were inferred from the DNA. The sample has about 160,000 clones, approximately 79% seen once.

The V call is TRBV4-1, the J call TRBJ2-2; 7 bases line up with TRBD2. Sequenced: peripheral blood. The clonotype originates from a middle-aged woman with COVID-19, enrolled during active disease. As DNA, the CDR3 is TGCGCCAGCAGCGGGGGGGTTACGAACACCGGGGAGCTGTTTTTT. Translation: CASSGGVTNTGELFF.